Each of the 4 T cell receptor beta chains below was sequenced from the same sample in a study of cytomegalovirus exposure and HLA in healthy donors. Vbeta (60) and Jbeta (13) primers were used in the PCR. Measured with immunoSEQ multiplex PCR; TCRdb has only the in-frame clones, and not every one. With approximately 140,000 clones in the sample, the ten largest clones hold under 2%. The sequencing sample was made of PBMCs. These receptors came from a woman aged 50 to 60 in good health and CMV-seronegative.

V usage is TRBV2 and J usage is TRBJ2-3; TRBD2 might be the D (5 bases). This CDR3 is built from 15 residues. Germline CDR1 reads SNHLY; CDR2 reads FYNNEI. V was cut by 8 bases and J by 1 base, with 16 bases left in between. CDR3 coding DNA: TGTGCCAGCTCGAAAAGGGAAGCGGGCACAGATACGCAGTATTTT. Translation gives CASSKREAGTDTQYF.

This chain uses TRBV27 with TRBJ1-5; tentative D call: TRBD1 (6 bases). Trimming took 6 bases from V and 1 from J, leaving 10 bases between them. CDR1 MNHEY and CDR2 SMNVEV come from the germline V gene (reference sequence). This CDR3 comprises 14 residues. In nucleotides, the CDR3 is TGTGCCAGCAGGGATACAGGGAGCAATCAGCCCCAGCATTTT. Translated: CASRDTGSNQPQHF.

The chain combines TRBV27 with TRBJ1-1, with TRBD1 as a possible D gene (5 bases). Germline V lookup: CDR1 MNHEY, CDR2 SMNVEV (reference sequence). The CDR3 sequence is 14 residues long. V lost 3 bases, J lost 1 base, and 9 bases lay in between. CDR3 coding DNA: TGTGCCAGCAGTTTGGTGCAGGGGAACACTGAAGCTTTCTTT. Translated: CASSLVQGNTEAFF.

Notes on this clone: Other DNA sequences within the sample encode an identical CDR3. The chain couples TRBV9 to TRBJ1-2, with D tentatively TRBD1 (6 bases). The CDR3 runs to 14 residues. V lost 3 bases and J lost 8, with 17 bases in between. Germline-derived CDR1 and CDR2 are SGDLS and YYNGEE. The CDR3 DNA reads TGTGCCAGCAGCGACCTTTCGGCAGGGGAAGGCTACACCTTC. Its protein product is CASSDLSAGEGYTF.